The 25 T cell receptor beta chains presented below share a single source sample, sequenced in a study of control samples from healthy donors and cancer patients. Here immunoSEQ multiplex PCR was the method, and the copy in TCRdb shows in-frame clones only, minus some. The table lists under 200,000 clones, 90% to 95% of them singletons. Sequenced material: blood. These receptors were taken from a woman aged 60-75 years in good health.

The chain is built from TRBV27 and TRBJ1-5; D remains ambiguous. Trimming shortened V by 4 bases and J by 1 base, and 14 bases separated the two germline ends. Germline CDR1 reads MNHEY; CDR2 reads SMNVEV (reference sequence). CDR3 length: 16 residues. CDR3 residues: CASSSIWGKSNQPQHF. The CDR3, as DNA: TGTGCCAGCAGTTCGATCTGGGGAAAGAGCAATCAGCCCCAGCATTTT.

The chain couples TRBV5-1 to TRBJ1-1; no clear D. CDR1 SGHRS and CDR2 YFSETQ come from the germline V gene. There are 14 residues in the CDR3. With 1 base removed from V and 1 base from J, the gap between germline ends came to 8 bases. The CDR3 DNA reads as TGCGCCAGCAGCTTGCCCCATGGGAACACTGAAGCTTTCTTT. As protein: CASSLPHGNTEAFF.

This rearrangement joins TRBV9 to TRBJ1-4, with no clear D. CDR3 length: 12 residues. Germline V gene lookup returns CDR1 SGDLS and CDR2 YYNGEE. Trimming shortened V by 0 bases and J by 8 bases, and 5 bases separated the two germline ends. CDR3 DNA: TGTGCCAGCAGCGTAGGGAGCGAAAAACTGTTTTTT. Translation gives CASSVGSEKLFF. The entire variable domain, with the rest obtained from reference TRBV9 and TRBJ1-4, is as follows: DSGVTQTPKHLITATGQRVTLRCSPRSGDLSVYWYQQSLDQGLQFLIQYYNGEERAKGNILERFSAQQFPDLHSELNLSSLELGDSALYFCASSVGSEKLFFGSGTQLSVL.

The chain combines TRBV5-1 with TRBJ1-1; no reliable D call. Deletions cut 6 bases from V and 5 bases from J, with 8 bases between. This CDR3 is 11 amino acids long. Germline V CDR1 and CDR2: SGHRS, YFSETQ. DNA of the CDR3: TGCGCCAGCACTGTGGGGACTGAAGCTTTCTTT. Protein: CASTVGTEAFF.

This clone was seen more than once but under ten times. The CDR3 reads CASRSPGTGYSPLHF. Here the CDR3 DNA reads TGTGCCAGCAGGTCGCCCGGGACAGGGTATTCACCCCTCCACTTT. V and J are TRBV27 and TRBJ1-6, with 9 bases that match TRBD1. The CDR3 is made up of 15 amino acids. Germline V gene lookup returns CDR1 MNHEY and CDR2 SMNVEV (reference sequence). The trim removed 6 bases at V and 8 bases at J, leaving 8 bases unmatched.

This chain uses TRBV5-1 with TRBJ1-3; D remains ambiguous. Trimming shortened V by 0 bases and J by 0 bases, and 10 bases separated the two germline ends. Germline V gene data show CDR1 as SGHRS and CDR2 as YFSETQ. The CDR3 has 16 amino acids. The chain's CDR3 is CASSLGGSLSGNTIYF. The CDR3 DNA is TGCGCCAGCAGCTTGGGCGGCTCGCTCTCTGGAAACACCATATATTTT.

The V call is TRBV9, the J call TRBJ2-1; TRBD2 matches at 9 bases. The CDR3 extends over 15 amino acids. The junction had 3 bases not matched to a gene; V was cut back by 2 bases and J by 3 bases. Germline CDR1 SGDLS, CDR2 YYNGEE. The DNA for the CDR3 is TGTGCCAGCAGCGTCGGTAGCGGGGGCTACAATGAGCAGTTCTTC. Protein sequence: CASSVGSGGYNEQFF.

The V gene is TRBV4-3, the J gene TRBJ2-2; the D gene is possibly TRBD1 (7 bases). V lost 7 bases and J 7 bases, leaving 22 bases between the germline ends. Germline V lookup: CDR1 LGHNA, CDR2 YSLEER. The CDR3 is 16 residues long. CDR3 DNA: TGCGCCAGCACAGGAGGGGGCCCGGGTCGGGTCGGGGAGCTGTTTTTT. Translated, it gives CASTGGGPGRVGELFF.

The CDR3 DNA sequence: TGTGCCAGCAGCCAAGGGGGCAATCAGCCCCAGCATTTT. It yields the protein CASSQGGNQPQHF. The rearrangement uses TRBV3-1 (or the pseudogene TRBV3-2) and TRBJ1-5; D gene uncertain. The CDR3 sequence is 13 residues long. The germline V and J ends were trimmed by 1 base and 2 bases, with 3 bases remaining between them. Per the germline V gene, CDR1 is LGHDT and CDR2 is YNNKEL (reference sequence).

This chain links TRBV10-2 with TRBJ1-6, with D maybe TRBD1 (5 bases). Germline assignment: CDR1 WSHSY and CDR2 SAAADI. Trimming cost V 4 bases and J 9 bases, with 10 bases left between them. The CDR3 spans 13 residues. CDR3 sequence reads: CASSVQATSPLHF. For the CDR3, the DNA is TGCGCCAGCAGTGTACAGGCAACTTCACCCCTCCACTTT.

For the CDR3, the DNA is TGTGCCAGCAGCCCGCCAGGGTCGCGGGGTAGTTCACCCCTCCACTTT. Translated: CASSPPGSRGSSPLHF. The chain links TRBV7-2 to TRBJ1-6; a possible D gene is TRBD1 (5 bases). Trimming took 5 bases from V and 9 from J, leaving 20 bases between them. Germline CDR1 is SGHTA and CDR2 is FQGNSA. The CDR3 totals 16 residues.

J is TRBJ1-6 and V is TRBV4-3, with TRBD1 identical over 9 bases. This CDR3 has 15 residues. J lost 8 bases, V lost 4 bases, and 6 bases had no gene match. Looked up from germline, CDR1 is LGHNA and CDR2 is YSLEER. For the CDR3, the DNA is TGCGCCAGCAGCCTGGGGGGGACAGGGCATTCACCCCTCCACTTT. Encoded protein: CASSLGGTGHSPLHF.

This sequence joins TRBV10-2 and TRBJ1-1, with a weak D call TRBD1 (5 bases). Trimming removed 4 bases from V and 5 bases from J, with 14 bases in between. This CDR3 has 14 amino acids. Germline V lookup: CDR1 WSHSY, CDR2 SAAADI. CDR3 sequence (DNA): TGCGCCAGCAGTGTAGGGGAACAAGGGACTGAAGCTTTCTTT. Its translation: CASSVGEQGTEAFF.

V and J are TRBV5-1 and TRBJ1-2; perhaps TRBD1 as D (5 bases). The CDR3 spans 14 residues. The V and J ends lost 1 base and 7 bases respectively, with 14 bases between them. Germline CDR1 SGHRS, CDR2 YFSETQ. The CDR3 sequence is CASSLFGTTAGYTF. The CDR3 DNA sequence: TGCGCCAGCAGCTTGTTTGGGACCACCGCTGGCTACACCTTC.

The chain has TRBV6-5 and TRBJ2-1; no reliable D call. Germline V gives CDR1 MNHEY, CDR2 SVGAGI. This CDR3 contains 11 residues. Trimming left V 6 bases short and J 8 bases short, with 8 bases between. The CDR3 DNA follows: TGTGCCAGCAGACTCGGCCATGAGCAGTTCTTC. Encoded protein: CASRLGHEQFF.

The chain recombines TRBV7-2 with TRBJ2-5, with TRBD1 identical over 8 bases. J gave up 4 bases and V 6 bases, and 1 base lay outside the gene matches. The length of the CDR3 is 12 residues. Germline lookup yields CDR1 SGHTA and CDR2 FQGNSA. CDR3 sequence: CASSDRGETQYF. The CDR3 DNA reads as TGTGCCAGCAGTGACAGGGGAGAGACCCAGTACTTC.

This chain links TRBV25-1 with TRBJ1-4; TRBD1 matches 11 bases. Trimming took 3 bases from V and 10 from J; bases not matched to a gene: 7. CDR3 length: 15 residues. Germline CDR1 reads MGHDK; CDR2 reads SYGVNS. The CDR3 nucleotides read TGTGCCAGCAGTGAGGCGGACAGGGGGCGCGTAAAACTGTTTTTT. Its translation is CASSEADRGRVKLFF.

This sequence joins TRBV5-1 and TRBJ2-3; D possibly matches TRBD1 or TRBD2 (5 bases each). From germline, CDR1 is SGHRS and CDR2 YFSETQ. Trimming cost V 7 bases and J 5 bases, with 20 bases left between them. The length of the CDR3 is 15 residues. The CDR3 sequence: CASGSGDRLLDTQYF. The DNA of the CDR3 is TGCGCCAGCGGCTCTGGGGACCGTCTTTTAGATACGCAGTATTTT.

V gene TRBV5-1 combines with J gene TRBJ1-4; 7 bases match TRBD1. Trimming took 4 bases from V and 4 from J; bases not matched to a gene: 7. Germline values: CDR1 SGHRS, CDR2 YFSETQ. The CDR3 sequence is 15 residues long. Here the CDR3 reads CASSRWGQSNEKLFF. CDR3 bases: TGCGCCAGCAGCCGATGGGGACAGAGTAATGAAAAACTGTTTTTT.

This chain uses TRBV29-1 with TRBJ2-3; D gene ambiguous. Germline values: CDR1 SQVTM, CDR2 ANQGSEA. V lost 3 bases to trimming and J lost 3 bases, with 4 bases between them. The CDR3 covers 11 residues. The CDR3 DNA is TGCAGCGTTGATAGGACAGATACGCAGTATTTT. Translating it yields CSVDRTDTQYF.

This sequence joins TRBV29-1 and TRBJ2-3; TRBD2 matches at 8 bases. In germline, CDR1 is SQVTM, CDR2 ANQGSEA. Trimming at V came to 6 bases and at J to 2 bases, leaving 7 bases not matched to a gene. This CDR3 comprises 14 residues. DNA for the CDR3: TGCAGCGTCCTGCGGGGGGCCCACACAGATACGCAGTATTTT. This encodes CSVLRGAHTDTQYF.

This chain connects TRBV2 to TRBJ1-5, with TRBD1 as a possible D gene (5 bases). The V and J ends lost 6 bases and 2 bases respectively, with 8 bases between them. Germline CDR1 reads SNHLY; CDR2 reads FYNNEI. CDR3 length equals 13 residues. In DNA form, the CDR3 reads TGTGCCAGCAGCGACAGTGGCAATCAGCCCCAGCATTTT. This sequence encodes CASSDSGNQPQHF.

The V and J genes are TRBV14 and TRBJ1-2, with D unclear. V was trimmed by 2 bases and J by 8 bases, leaving 12 bases between them. This CDR3 spans 13 amino acids. Per germline, CDR1 SGHDN and CDR2 FVKESK. The CDR3 region is CASSQSGLGGYTF. The CDR3 coding sequence is TGTGCCAGCAGCCAATCGGGGTTGGGAGGCTACACCTTC. Together with reference TRBV14 and TRBJ1-2, the CDR3 gives the full variable domain: EAGVTQFPSHSVIEKGQTVTLRCDPISGHDNLYWYRRVMGKEIKFLLHFVKESKQDESGMPNNRFLAERTGGTYSTLKVQPAELEDSGVYFCASSQSGLGGYTFGSGTRLTVV.

The CDR3: CASTLAGGGYEQYF. CDR3 DNA sequence: TGTGCCAGCACCCTAGCGGGGGGTGGATACGAGCAGTACTTC. The chain employs TRBV7-6 and TRBJ2-7; TRBD2 agrees at 11 bases. Germline V gives CDR1 SGHVS, CDR2 FNYEAQ. V shed 7 bases, J shed 4 bases, and the junction held 6 bases outside the gene matches. This CDR3 has 14 residues.

The chain combines TRBV19 with TRBJ1-1; a weak D match, TRBD1 (5 bases). Germline V gives CDR1 LNHDA, CDR2 SQIVND (reference sequence). The CDR3 extends over 14 amino acids. Trimming pared 10 bases from V and 4 bases from J, leaving 19 bases between. CDR3 sequence reads: CATQRDPPVTEAFF. The CDR3, as DNA: TGTGCCACCCAAAGGGACCCGCCGGTCACTGAAGCTTTCTTT.